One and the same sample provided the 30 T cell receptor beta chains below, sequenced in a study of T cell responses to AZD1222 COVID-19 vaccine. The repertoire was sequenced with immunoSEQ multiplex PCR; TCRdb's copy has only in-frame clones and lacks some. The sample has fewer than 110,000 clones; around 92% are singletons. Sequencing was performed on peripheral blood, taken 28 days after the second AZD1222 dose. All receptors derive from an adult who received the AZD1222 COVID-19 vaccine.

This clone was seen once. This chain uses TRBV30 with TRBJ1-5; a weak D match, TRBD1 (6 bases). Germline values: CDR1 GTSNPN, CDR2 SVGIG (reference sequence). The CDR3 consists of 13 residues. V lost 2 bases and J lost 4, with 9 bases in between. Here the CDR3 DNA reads TGTGCCTGGAGTCGACAGGTTAATCAGCCCCAGCATTTT. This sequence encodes CAWSRQVNQPQHF.

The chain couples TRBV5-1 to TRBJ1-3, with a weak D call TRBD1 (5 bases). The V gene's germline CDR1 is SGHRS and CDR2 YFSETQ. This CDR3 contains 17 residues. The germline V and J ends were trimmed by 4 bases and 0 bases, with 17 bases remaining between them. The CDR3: CASSGRMGGSSGNTIYF. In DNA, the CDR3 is TGCGCCAGCAGCGGCCGGATGGGGGGTAGCTCTGGAAACACCATATATTTT.

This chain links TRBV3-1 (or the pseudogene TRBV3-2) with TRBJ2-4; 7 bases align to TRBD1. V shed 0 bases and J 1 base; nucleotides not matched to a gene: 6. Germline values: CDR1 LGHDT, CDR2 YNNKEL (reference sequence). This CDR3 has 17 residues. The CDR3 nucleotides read TGTGCCAGCAGCCAAGATTGGACAGGAGCGGCCAAAAACATTCAGTACTTC. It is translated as CASSQDWTGAAKNIQYF.

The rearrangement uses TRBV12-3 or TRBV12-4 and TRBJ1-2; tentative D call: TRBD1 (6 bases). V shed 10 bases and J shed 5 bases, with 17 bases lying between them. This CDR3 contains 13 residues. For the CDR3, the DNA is TGTGCCACCGGGGGGAAGGGGACATATGGCTACACCTTC. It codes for CATGGKGTYGYTF.

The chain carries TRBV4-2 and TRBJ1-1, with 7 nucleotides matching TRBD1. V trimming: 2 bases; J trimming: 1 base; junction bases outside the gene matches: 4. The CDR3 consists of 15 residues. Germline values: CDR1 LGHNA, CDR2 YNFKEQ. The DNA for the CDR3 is TGTGCCAGCAGCCAACCACAGGGGAAGAACACTGAAGCTTTCTTT. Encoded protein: CASSQPQGKNTEAFF.

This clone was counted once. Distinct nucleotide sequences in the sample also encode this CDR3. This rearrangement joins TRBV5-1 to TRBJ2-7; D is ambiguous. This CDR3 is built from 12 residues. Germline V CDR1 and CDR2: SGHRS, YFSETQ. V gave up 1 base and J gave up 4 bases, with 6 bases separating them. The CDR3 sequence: CASSLPSYEQYF. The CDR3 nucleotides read TGCGCCAGCAGCTTGCCATCTTACGAGCAGTACTTC.

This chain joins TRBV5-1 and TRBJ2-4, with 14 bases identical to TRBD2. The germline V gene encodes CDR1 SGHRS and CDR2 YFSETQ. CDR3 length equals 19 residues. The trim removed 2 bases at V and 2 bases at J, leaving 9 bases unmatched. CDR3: CASSFDGTSGSGTKNIQYF. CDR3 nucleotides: TGCGCCAGCAGCTTTGATGGGACTAGCGGGAGCGGAACCAAAAACATTCAGTACTTC.

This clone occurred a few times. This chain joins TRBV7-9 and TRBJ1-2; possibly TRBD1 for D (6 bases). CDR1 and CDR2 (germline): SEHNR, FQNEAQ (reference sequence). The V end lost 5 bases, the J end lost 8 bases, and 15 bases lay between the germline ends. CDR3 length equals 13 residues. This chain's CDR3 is CASSPWTDGGYTF. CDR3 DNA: TGTGCCAGCAGCCCTTGGACAGACGGGGGCTACACCTTC.

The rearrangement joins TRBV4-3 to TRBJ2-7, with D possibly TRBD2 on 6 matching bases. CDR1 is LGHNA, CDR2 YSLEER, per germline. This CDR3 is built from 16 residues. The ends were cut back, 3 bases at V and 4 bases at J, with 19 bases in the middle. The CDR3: CASSQGYRESRYEQYF. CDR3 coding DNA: TGCGCCAGCAGCCAGGGATATCGGGAGTCTCGGTACGAGCAGTACTTC.

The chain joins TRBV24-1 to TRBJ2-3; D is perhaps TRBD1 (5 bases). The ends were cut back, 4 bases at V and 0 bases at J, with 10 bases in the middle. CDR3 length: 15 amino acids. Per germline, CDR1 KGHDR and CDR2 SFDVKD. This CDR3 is CATSEPRGSTDTQYF. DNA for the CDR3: TGTGCCACCAGTGAGCCTAGGGGAAGCACAGATACGCAGTATTTT.

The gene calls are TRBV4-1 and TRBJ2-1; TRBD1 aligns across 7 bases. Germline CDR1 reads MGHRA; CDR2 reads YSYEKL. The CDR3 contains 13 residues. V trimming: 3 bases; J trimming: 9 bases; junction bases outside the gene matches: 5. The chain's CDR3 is CASSQATGFEQFF. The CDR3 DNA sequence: TGCGCCAGCAGCCAGGCGACAGGGTTTGAGCAGTTCTTC.

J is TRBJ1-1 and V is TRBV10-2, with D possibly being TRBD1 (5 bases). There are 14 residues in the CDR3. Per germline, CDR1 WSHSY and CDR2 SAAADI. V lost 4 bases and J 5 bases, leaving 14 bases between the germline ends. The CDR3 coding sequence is TGCGCCAGCAGTGGAGAGGGGAGAGGAACTGAAGCTTTCTTT. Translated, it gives CASSGEGRGTEAFF.

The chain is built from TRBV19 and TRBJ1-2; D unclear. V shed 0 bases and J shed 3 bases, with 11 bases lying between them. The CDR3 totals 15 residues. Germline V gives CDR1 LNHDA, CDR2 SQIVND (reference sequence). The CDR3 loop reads CASSIDVQADYGYTF. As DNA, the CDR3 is TGTGCCAGTAGTATAGATGTCCAGGCCGACTATGGCTACACCTTC.

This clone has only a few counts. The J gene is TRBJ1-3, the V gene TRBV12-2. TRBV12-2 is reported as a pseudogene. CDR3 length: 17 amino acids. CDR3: CASRTLGGLSSGNTIYF. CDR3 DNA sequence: TGTGCAAGTCGCACCCTGGGGGGGTTATCCTCTGGAAACACCATATATTTT.

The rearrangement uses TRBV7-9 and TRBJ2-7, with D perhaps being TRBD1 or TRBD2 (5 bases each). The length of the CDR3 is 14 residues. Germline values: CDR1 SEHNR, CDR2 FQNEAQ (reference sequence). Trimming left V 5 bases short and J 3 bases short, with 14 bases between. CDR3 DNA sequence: TGTGCCAGCAGCACCCCGGGACGGAACTACGAGCAGTACTTC. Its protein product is CASSTPGRNYEQYF.

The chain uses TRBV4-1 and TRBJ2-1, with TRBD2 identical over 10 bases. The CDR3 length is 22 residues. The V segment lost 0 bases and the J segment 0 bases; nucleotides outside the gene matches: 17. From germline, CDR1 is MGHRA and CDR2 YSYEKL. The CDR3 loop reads CASSQERLRSSGGRSSYNEQFF. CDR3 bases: TGCGCCAGCAGCCAAGAAAGGCTCAGATCTAGCGGGGGACGTAGCTCCTACAATGAGCAGTTCTTC.

CDR3 sequence: CASSRPYREQAFF. The CDR3 DNA is TGTGCCAGCAGCCGACCCTACAGGGAACAAGCTTTCTTT. The V and J genes are TRBV5-8 and TRBJ1-1; D may be TRBD1 (6 bases). CDR1 is SGHTS and CDR2 is YDEGEE in the germline V gene. The CDR3 is made up of 13 amino acids. V dropped 4 bases and J dropped 9 bases, with 16 bases sitting between them. The whole variable domain, filled in from reference TRBV5-8 and TRBJ1-1, reads EAGVTQSPTHLIKTRGQQATLRCSPISGHTSVYWYQQALGLGLQFLLWYDEGEERNRGNFPPRFSGRQFPNYSSELNVNALELEDSALYLCASSRPYREQAFFGQGTRLTVV.

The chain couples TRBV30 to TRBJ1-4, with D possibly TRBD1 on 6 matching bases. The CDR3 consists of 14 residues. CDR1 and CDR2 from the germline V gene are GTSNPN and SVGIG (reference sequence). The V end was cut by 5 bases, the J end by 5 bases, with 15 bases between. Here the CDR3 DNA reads TGTGCCTGGCGGTGGCTAGGGGGGAATGAAAAACTGTTTTTT. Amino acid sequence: CAWRWLGGNEKLFF.

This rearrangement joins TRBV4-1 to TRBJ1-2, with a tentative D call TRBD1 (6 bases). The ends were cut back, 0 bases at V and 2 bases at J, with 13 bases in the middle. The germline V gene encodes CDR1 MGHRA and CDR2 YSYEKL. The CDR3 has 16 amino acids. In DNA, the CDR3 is TGCGCCAGCAGCCAAGAATGGACAGTTAAAAACTATGGCTACACCTTC. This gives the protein CASSQEWTVKNYGYTF.

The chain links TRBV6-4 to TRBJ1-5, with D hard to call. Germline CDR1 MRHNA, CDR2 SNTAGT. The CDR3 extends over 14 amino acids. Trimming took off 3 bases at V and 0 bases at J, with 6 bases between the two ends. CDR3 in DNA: TGTGCCAGCAGTGAGAAGTATAGCAATCAGCCCCAGCATTTT. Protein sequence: CASSEKYSNQPQHF.

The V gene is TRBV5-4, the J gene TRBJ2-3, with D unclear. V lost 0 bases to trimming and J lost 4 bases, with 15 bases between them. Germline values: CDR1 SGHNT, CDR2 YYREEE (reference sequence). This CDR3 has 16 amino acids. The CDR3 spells CASSLAGVLGADTQYF. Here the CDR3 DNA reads TGTGCCAGCAGCTTGGCTGGGGTGCTAGGTGCAGATACGCAGTATTTT.

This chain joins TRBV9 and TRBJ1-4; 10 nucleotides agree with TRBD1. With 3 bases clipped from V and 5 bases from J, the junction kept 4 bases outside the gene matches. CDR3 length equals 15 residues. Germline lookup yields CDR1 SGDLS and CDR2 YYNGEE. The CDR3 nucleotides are TGTGCCAGCAGCGGGACAGGGGGTTTAAATGAAAAACTGTTTTTT. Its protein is CASSGTGGLNEKLFF. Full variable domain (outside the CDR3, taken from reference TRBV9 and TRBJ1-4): DSGVTQTPKHLITATGQRVTLRCSPRSGDLSVYWYQQSLDQGLQFLIQYYNGEERAKGNILERFSAQQFPDLHSELNLSSLELGDSALYFCASSGTGGLNEKLFFGSGTQLSVL.

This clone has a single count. The CDR3 loop reads CASSQGMWGGENTEAFF. CDR3 bases: TGCGCCAGCAGCCAAGGAATGTGGGGGGGAGAAAACACTGAAGCTTTCTTT. The chain joins TRBV4-1 to TRBJ1-1, with a weak D call TRBD1 (5 bases). CDR1 and CDR2 (germline): MGHRA, YSYEKL. The CDR3 loop spans 17 amino acids. V lost 1 base and J lost 2, with 17 bases in between.

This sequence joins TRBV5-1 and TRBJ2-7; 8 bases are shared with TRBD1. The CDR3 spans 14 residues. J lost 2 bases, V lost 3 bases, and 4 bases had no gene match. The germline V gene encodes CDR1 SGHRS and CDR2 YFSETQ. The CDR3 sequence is CASSSGTGPYEQYF. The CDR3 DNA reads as TGCGCCAGCAGCTCCGGGACAGGCCCCTACGAGCAGTACTTC.

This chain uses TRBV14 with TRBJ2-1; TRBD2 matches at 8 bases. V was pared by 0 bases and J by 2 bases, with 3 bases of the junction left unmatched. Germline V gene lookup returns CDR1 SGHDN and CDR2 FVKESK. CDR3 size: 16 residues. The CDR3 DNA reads TGTGCCAGCAGCCAAGATTATAGCGGGACCTACAATGAGCAGTTCTTC. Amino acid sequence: CASSQDYSGTYNEQFF.

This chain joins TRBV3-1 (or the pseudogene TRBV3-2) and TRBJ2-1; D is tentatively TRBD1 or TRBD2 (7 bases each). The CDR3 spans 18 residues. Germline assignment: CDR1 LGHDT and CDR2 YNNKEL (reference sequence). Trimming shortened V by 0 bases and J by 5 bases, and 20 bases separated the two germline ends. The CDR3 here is CASSQDGGGGTDHNEQFF. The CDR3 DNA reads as TGTGCCAGCAGCCAAGATGGGGGGGGCGGGACAGACCACAATGAGCAGTTCTTC.

The CDR3 DNA sequence: TGTGCCAGCAGTTTCGGCCAGACCTATGGCTACACCTTC. Translation gives CASSFGQTYGYTF. The gene calls are TRBV28 and TRBJ1-2; no clear D gene. The CDR3 is made up of 13 amino acids. Trimming left V 3 bases short and J 4 bases short, with 9 bases between. CDR1 is MDHEN and CDR2 is SYDVKM in the germline V gene.

In nucleotides, the CDR3 is TGTGCCAGCAGTACAGGGGGCATCACAGATACGCAGTATTTT. Protein: CASSTGGITDTQYF. The J gene is TRBJ2-3, the V gene TRBV6-5, with TRBD1 identical over 9 bases. Germline trimming cut 5 bases from V and 2 bases from J; bases unmatched to any gene: 2. CDR3 size: 14 residues. From germline, CDR1 is MNHEY and CDR2 SVGAGI.

The CDR3 DNA sequence: TGTGCCAGCAGCCCAGGGGGGCGCACTGAAGCTTTCTTT. Its translation is CASSPGGRTEAFF. The chain employs TRBV7-9 and TRBJ1-1, with 7 bases that match TRBD1. J was trimmed by 4 bases and V by 5 bases; bases with no gene match: 4. The CDR3 contains 13 residues. Germline V gene data show CDR1 as SEHNR and CDR2 as FQNEAQ (reference sequence).

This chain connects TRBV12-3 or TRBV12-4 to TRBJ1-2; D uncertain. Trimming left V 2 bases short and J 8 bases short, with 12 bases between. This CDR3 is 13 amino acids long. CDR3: CASSLTEAGGYTF. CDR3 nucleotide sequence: TGTGCCAGCAGTTTAACGGAGGCGGGAGGCTACACCTTC.